Listed here are 14 T cell receptor beta chains from one sample, sequenced in a study of vaccination effects on CD4 cells after COVID-19. These receptors' targets are unknown. Sequenced by immunoSEQ multiplex PCR; TCRdb stores in-frame clones only, minus some. This table holds about 63,000 clones, around three quarters found once. Antigen-specific CD4+ T cells were first expanded with viral peptide pools by the ViraFEST assay and only then sequenced. Researchers isolated CD4+ T cells once approximately 10 days of culture had elapsed. None of these healthy vaccinees had been infected with SARS-CoV-2 before vaccination. The source material was CD4+ T cells from PBMCs cultured with HCoV-OC43 spike peptides, sampled before COVID-19 vaccination. Indicated subset: HCoV-OC43 spike overlapping peptide pool stimulation. The receptors stem from a human donor who received a COVID-19 vaccine.

This chain connects TRBV24-1 to TRBJ2-5; D perhaps matches TRBD1 (5 bases). This CDR3 region has 15 residues. Trimming removed 4 bases from V and 4 bases from J, with 15 bases in between. CDR1 KGHDR and CDR2 SFDVKD come from the germline V gene. The CDR3 is CATSDSRQSGETQYF. As DNA, the CDR3 is TGTGCCACCAGTGACTCTAGACAGTCCGGAGAGACCCAGTACTTC.

This chain uses TRBV15 with TRBJ1-2, with 7 nucleotides matching TRBD1. The CDR3 is 13 amino acids. Trimming cost V 2 bases and J 6 bases; bases outside gene matches: 3. The germline gives CDR1 LNHNV, CDR2 YYDKDF (reference sequence). CDR3 sequence (DNA): TGTGCCACCAGCAGAAGACAGGGTGATGGCTACACCTTC. Its protein is CATSRRQGDGYTF. Supplemented by reference TRBV15 and TRBJ1-2, the full variable domain reads DAMVIQNPRYQVTQFGKPVTLSCSQTLNHNVMYWYQQKSSQAPKLLFHYYDKDFNNEADTPDNFQSRRPNTSFCFLDIRSPGLGDTAMYLCATSRRQGDGYTFGSGTRLTVV.

In nucleotides, the CDR3 is TGTGCCAGCAGCCGCCGGGACAGGACGTATGGCTACACCTTC. It is translated as CASSRRDRTYGYTF. This chain connects TRBV7-8 to TRBJ1-2, with TRBD1 matching 8 bases. Germline V gene lookup returns CDR1 SGHVS and CDR2 FQNEAQ. This CDR3 is 14 amino acids long. V trimming: 5 bases; J trimming: 5 bases; junction bases outside the gene matches: 7.

This chain links TRBV24-1 with TRBJ2-5; 8 nucleotides line up with TRBD2. Germline V lookup: CDR1 KGHDR, CDR2 SFDVKD. V lost 4 bases to trimming and J lost 2 bases; unmatched junction nucleotides: 5. The CDR3 runs to 15 residues. The CDR3 is CATSDQRGLQETQYF. CDR3 DNA: TGTGCCACCAGTGACCAGCGGGGGTTGCAAGAGACCCAGTACTTC.

This clone has more than one count but fewer than ten. CDR3 amino acids: CASSPTALGYGYTF. CDR3 nucleotide sequence: TGTGCCAGCAGCCCTACTGCGTTGGGCTATGGCTACACCTTC. The chain joins TRBV7-9 to TRBJ1-2; D uncertain. This CDR3 has 14 amino acids. Between the trimmed V and J ends, which lost 5 bases and 4 bases, there was a span of 14 bases. CDR1 and CDR2 from the germline V gene are SEHNR and FQNEAQ (reference sequence).

CDR3 amino acids: CAWSVWRGSGTGELFF. CDR3 nucleotides: TGTGCCTGGAGTGTTTGGAGGGGGTCGGGGACCGGGGAGCTGTTTTTT. The chain joins TRBV30 to TRBJ2-2; D possibly uses TRBD1 or TRBD2 (6 bases each). Germline CDR1 reads GTSNPN; CDR2 reads SVGIG (reference sequence). V lost 0 bases and J lost 5, with 16 bases in between. The CDR3 consists of 16 residues.

The V call is TRBV9, the J call TRBJ2-3; perhaps TRBD2 as D (5 bases). The CDR3 extends over 14 amino acids. Per germline, CDR1 SGDLS and CDR2 YYNGEE. Trimming stripped 4 bases from V and 2 bases from J, with 11 bases between. The CDR3 DNA reads TGTGCCAGCAGCCCCTACCGGGACACAGATACGCAGTATTTT. Protein product: CASSPYRDTDTQYF.

The V gene is TRBV11-2, the J gene TRBJ2-5, with D tentatively TRBD1 (5 bases). V was shortened by 6 bases and J by 5 bases, with 19 bases between the two germline ends. CDR1 SGHAT and CDR2 FQNNGV come from the germline V gene. This CDR3 has 15 residues. CDR3 loop: CASSRVAGFLETQYF. DNA for the CDR3: TGTGCCAGCAGTCGCGTCGCAGGGTTTTTGGAGACCCAGTACTTC.

J is TRBJ2-3 and V is TRBV4-1; D possibly corresponds to TRBD1 (5 bases). CDR1 MGHRA and CDR2 YSYEKL come from the germline V gene. Trimming shortened V by 4 bases and J by 0 bases, and 14 bases separated the two germline ends. The CDR3 is made up of 16 amino acids. In DNA form, the CDR3 reads TGCGCCAGCAGCCGTTCCTGGGGCCCGAGCACAGATACGCAGTATTTT. Protein sequence: CASSRSWGPSTDTQYF.

This clone was observed a handful of times. The genes are TRBV7-2 and TRBJ2-7; 11 bases map to TRBD2. The V and J ends lost 5 bases and 2 bases, in that order; junction bases with no gene match: 5. The CDR3 spans 15 residues. Per germline, CDR1 SGHTA and CDR2 FQGNSA. The CDR3 loop is CASSVLAGGTYEQYV. CDR3 DNA sequence: TGTGCCAGCAGCGTCCTAGCGGGGGGTACCTACGAGCAGTACGTC.

The V call is TRBV4-2, the J call TRBJ1-1; no definite D call. Per germline, CDR1 LGHNA and CDR2 YNFKEQ. This CDR3 has 14 residues. Trimming pared 1 base from V and 2 bases from J, leaving 8 bases between. CDR3 DNA sequence: TGTGCCAGCAGCCAAGTGACCGAAAACACTGAAGCTTTCTTT. Translation gives CASSQVTENTEAFF.

The V call is TRBV19, the J call TRBJ1-2; D is uncertain. This CDR3 is 12 amino acids long. The V gene's germline CDR1 is LNHDA and CDR2 SQIVND (reference sequence). V was trimmed by 10 bases and J by 7 bases, leaving 16 bases between them. CDR3 protein: CATKRTEFGYTF. The CDR3 coding sequence is TGTGCCACCAAGCGGACGGAGTTTGGCTACACCTTC.

The chain carries TRBV9 and TRBJ2-5; the match to TRBD1 covers 11 bases. Per germline, CDR1 SGDLS and CDR2 YYNGEE. Trimming cost V 4 bases and J 1 base; bases outside gene matches: 6. The CDR3 consists of 16 residues. The CDR3 bases are TGTGCCAGCAGCTGGGGACAGGGGGTGGCCCAAGAGACCCAGTACTTC. This encodes CASSWGQGVAQETQYF. Full variable domain (missing parts from reference TRBV9 and TRBJ2-5): DSGVTQTPKHLITATGQRVTLRCSPRSGDLSVYWYQQSLDQGLQFLIQYYNGEERAKGNILERFSAQQFPDLHSELNLSSLELGDSALYFCASSWGQGVAQETQYFGPGTRLLVL.

A word on this clone: The same CDR3 is also encoded by other DNA sequences in this sample. This chain uses TRBV5-1 with TRBJ2-1; D assignment may be TRBD1 or TRBD2 (5 bases each). CDR3 size: 14 residues. Trimming stripped 4 bases from V and 5 bases from J, with 13 bases between. Looked up from germline, CDR1 is SGHRS and CDR2 is YFSETQ. CDR3 region: CASSPRGGDNEQFF. In DNA form, the CDR3 reads TGCGCCAGCAGCCCGAGGGGTGGAGACAATGAGCAGTTCTTC.